Listed here is a single T cell receptor (beta chain). Its antigen is unidentified. Germline V gene sequence: CDR1 MNHEY, CDR2 SMNVEV (reference sequence). Trimming took off 3 bases at V and 0 bases at J, with 6 bases between the two ends. This CDR3 comprises 13 residues. The data are from a study of regulatory and conventional T cells in RAG deficiency. Study-level results: Patient subsets had shorter CDR3s; Omenn Treg-Tconv overlap exceeded 75%. Compared with controls, unique Treg TCR beta sequences dropped roughly 94-fold in Omenn syndrome and CID/AS.

TCRdb keeps only in-frame clones here, not all; method: immunoSEQ multiplex PCR. Of around 30,000 clones listed, approximately 89% are singletons. This same sample was also part of a study on regulatory T cells. That source reports: Primers: 52 TRBV forward and 13 TRBJ reverse.

The chain carries TRBV27 and TRBJ2-7; no reliable D call. Sequenced: CD8+ T cells sorted from blood. The TCR sequence derives from a human donor in good health. The CDR3 DNA follows: TGTGCCAGCAGTTTTCAGGCCTCCTACGAGCAGTACTTC. It encodes CASSFQASYEQYF.